This is a list of T cell receptor beta chains from one sample in a study of identical twins. In TCRdb, the 5' RACE reads were re-called with MiXCR into one record per CDR3 protein. Of 700,000 or so distinct CDR3 sequences in the sample, over 8.5% were seen once. This sample was also put to use in a study of yellow fever vaccine responses in identical twins.

Sequences were obtained from PBMCs. The receptor set was obtained from a woman aged 18 to 35 in good health. Each CDR3 is given with its conserved first and last residue. The order of the fields is J gene, CDR3 length, D gene, clone size, V gene, CDR3 DNA, CDR3 protein. The D gene is left open where the match is weak. Expanded clones get a size class; other rows say once, few or many, or leave the size out.

>TRBJ2-5|15|.|many|TRBV5-1
TGCGCCAGCAGCTTGGATGGGCTCCCCCAAGAGACCCAGTACTTC
CASSLDGLPQETQYF
>TRBJ2-4|16|.|.|TRBV6-5
TGTGCCAGCAGTTACTCGATATCCGGAAGGGGAAACATTCAGTACTTC
CASSYSISGRGNIQYF
>TRBJ2-1|15|.|few|TRBV4-1
TGCGCCAGCAGCCACCTCATTAGCGGAGACAATGAGCAGTTCTTC
CASSHLISGDNEQFF
>TRBJ2-1|18|TRBD1|few|TRBV24-1
TGTGCCACCAGTGATCTCCCCGGACAGGGGGCAGGCTACAATGAGCAGTTCTTC
CATSDLPGQGAGYNEQFF
>TRBJ2-3|17|.|few|TRBV7-2
TGTGCCAGCAGCTCTTTCACGGGGGCTTTGACAGGAGATACGCAGTATTTT
CASSSFTGALTGDTQYF
>TRBJ1-6|17|.|many|TRBV3-1
TGTGCCAGCAGCCAATCCTGGGCTAGCTCCTATAATTCACCCCTCCACTTT
CASSQSWASSYNSPLHF
>TRBJ2-2|15|.|few|TRBV20-1
TGCAGTGCTAGAGACAGTCAGCGTAACACCGGGGAGCTGTTTTTT
CSARDSQRNTGELFF
>TRBJ2-5|13|.|few|TRBV4-1
TGCGCCAGCAGCCAAGCAGGACCGGAGACCCAGTACTTC
CASSQAGPETQYF
>TRBJ1-2|14|.|few|TRBV29-1
TGCAGCGTCCTTGTACTAGGGTCCGGCTATGGCTACACCTTC
CSVLVLGSGYGYTF
>TRBJ2-2|18|.|few|TRBV24-1
TGTGCCACCAGTGGGAGCCGACTCGCGCGGGCCTCCACCGGGGAGCTGTTTTTT
CATSGSRLARASTGELFF
>TRBJ2-1|16|.|many|TRBV12-3/TRBV12-4
TGTGCCAGCAGTGACCCACAGAGGAGCTCCTACAATGAGCAGTTCTTC
CASSDPQRSSYNEQFF
>TRBJ2-1|15|.|few|TRBV15
TGTGCCACCAGCCCCGCTGGACAGCTCTACAATGAGCAGTTCTTC
CATSPAGQLYNEQFF
>TRBJ2-3|15|TRBD2|.|TRBV12-3/TRBV12-4
TGTGCCAGCAGCCATCCGGGACTAAGCGGTGATACGCAGTATTTT
CASSHPGLSGDTQYF
>TRBJ2-7|16|TRBD2|.|TRBV20-1
TGCAGTGCTAATGGACTAGCGGGGGGGCAGTCCAACGAGCAGTACTTC
CSANGLAGGQSNEQYF
>TRBJ2-3|19|TRBD2|.|TRBV30
TGTGCCTGGAGCCGAAACCCGCGGGGACTAGCGGGGGTCACAGATACGCAGTATTTT
CAWSRNPRGLAGVTDTQYF
>TRBJ1-2|12|.|many|TRBV20-1
TGCAGTGCAACGAACCTAGATTATGGCTACACCTTC
CSATNLDYGYTF
>TRBJ2-5|15|TRBD1|.|TRBV7-3
TGTGCCAGCAGCCCTGGACAGGGGAAGGGAGAGACCCAGTACTTC
CASSPGQGKGETQYF
>TRBJ2-3|14|.|.|TRBV11-1
TGTGCCAGCAGCCACGCCGGGAGCACAGATACGCAGTATTTT
CASSHAGSTDTQYF
>TRBJ2-7|13|TRBD2|.|TRBV2
TGTGCCATCACCGGGACTAACTCCTACGAGCAGTACTTC
CAITGTNSYEQYF
>TRBJ2-4|13|.|many|TRBV2
TGTGCCAGCACTGGATATGATAAAAACATTCAGTACTTC
CASTGYDKNIQYF
>TRBJ2-5|14|.|few|TRBV6-1
TGTGCCAGCAGGAACAGTTATCAGAGGGAGACCCAGTACTTC
CASRNSYQRETQYF
>TRBJ1-1|16|.|.|TRBV10-3
TGTGCCATCAGTGAGTCGCCCGGTGGGGGTTCCACTGAAGCTTTCTTT
CAISESPGGGSTEAFF
>TRBJ2-1|14|TRBD2|many|TRBV29-1
TGCAGCGTTCATAGCGGGAGTACGTACAATGAGCAGTTCTTC
CSVHSGSTYNEQFF
>TRBJ2-3|14|.|many|TRBV12-3/TRBV12-4
TGTGCCAGCAGCCTACTTGGGGCACGAGGTACGCAGTATTTT
CASSLLGARGTQYF
>TRBJ2-7|13|.|.|TRBV5-6
TGTGCCAGCAGACCTAAGGGGTCCTACGAGCAGTACTTC
CASRPKGSYEQYF
>TRBJ2-1|16|.|few|TRBV6-5
TGTGCCAGCAGTTTGGACAGTTTAAGCTCCTACAATGAGCAGTTCTTC
CASSLDSLSSYNEQFF
>TRBJ2-1|17|.|few|TRBV7-9
TGTGCCAGCAGCCCTCCCGAGGGCAGGAGCTCCTACAATGAGCAGTTCTTC
CASSPPEGRSSYNEQFF
>TRBJ2-5|15|.|many|TRBV24-1
TGTGCCACCAGTGATATCGGCCGTACCCGTGAGACCCAGTACTTC
CATSDIGRTRETQYF
>TRBJ2-4|17|.|many|TRBV15
TGTGCCACCAGCAGAGCGGGGTTGGACCCCTCCAAAAACATTCAGTACTTC
CATSRAGLDPSKNIQYF
>TRBJ2-1|10|.|few|TRBV20-1
TGCAGTGCTAGTGTGGATGAGCAGTTCTTC
CSASVDEQFF
>TRBJ2-7|15|.|.|TRBV7-9
TGTGCCAGCAGCCGATGGGGGCAACCCACCTACGAGCAGTACTTC
CASSRWGQPTYEQYF